Below are 23 T cell receptor beta chains sequenced from a single sample in a study of blood T cell repertoires in COVID-19. Only in-frame clones appear in the TCRdb table, and some are missing; sequencing was by immunoSEQ multiplex PCR. The sample holds 210,000 or so clones, about nine tenths seen once. Sequenced: peripheral blood. These receptors were taken from a woman aged 55-69 years with acute or convalescent COVID-19.

This rearrangement joins TRBV19 to TRBJ1-4; D perhaps matches TRBD1 (6 bases). This CDR3 has 15 residues. The germline CDR1 and CDR2 sequences are LNHDA and SQIVND (reference sequence). Trimming took 6 bases from V and 8 from J, leaving 19 bases between them. Here the CDR3 reads CASSLETGAREKLFF. The DNA of the CDR3 is TGTGCCAGTAGCCTTGAGACAGGAGCAAGAGAAAAACTGTTTTTT.

The chain joins TRBV30 to TRBJ1-1; D might be TRBD1 (5 bases). The CDR3 contains 13 residues. Germline loops: CDR1 GTSNPN, CDR2 SVGIG (reference sequence). Between the trimmed V and J ends, which lost 0 bases and 0 bases, there was a span of 5 bases. This CDR3 reads CAWSVGVNTEAFF. CDR3 nucleotide sequence: TGTGCCTGGAGTGTAGGGGTGAACACTGAAGCTTTCTTT.

V usage is TRBV5-4 and J usage is TRBJ1-4; 7 bases agree with TRBD1. The CDR3 runs 15 residues. In germline, CDR1 is SGHNT, CDR2 YYREEE (reference sequence). Unmatched junction bases numbered 7, after V lost 0 bases and J lost 8 bases. CDR3 region: CASSLGQGGGEKLFF. The CDR3 DNA follows: TGTGCCAGCAGCTTGGGACAGGGAGGTGGCGAAAAACTGTTTTTT. The entire variable domain, with the rest obtained from reference TRBV5-4 and TRBJ1-4, is as follows: ETGVTQSPTHLIKTRGQQVTLRCSSQSGHNTVSWYQQALGQGPQFIFQYYREEENGRGNFPPRFSGLQFPNYSSELNVNALELDDSALYLCASSLGQGGGEKLFFGSGTQLSVL.

This rearrangement joins TRBV30 to TRBJ1-6; tentatively, D is TRBD1 (6 bases). CDR3 length: 14 amino acids. The germline V and J ends were trimmed by 2 bases and 5 bases, with 10 bases remaining between them. Germline V gene lookup returns CDR1 GTSNPN and CDR2 SVGIG (reference sequence). The CDR3 region has the DNA TGTGCCTGGAGTATGGGGGCGGATAATTCACCCCTCCACTTT. Its protein is CAWSMGADNSPLHF.

The genes are TRBV30 and TRBJ1-4; TRBD1 aligns across 7 bases. There are 16 residues in the CDR3. Germline-derived CDR1 and CDR2 are GTSNPN and SVGIG (reference sequence). The J segment lost 0 bases and the V segment lost 0 bases, leaving 4 bases of the junction unmatched. CDR3: CAWSVAQGATNEKLFF. The CDR3 bases are TGTGCCTGGAGTGTTGCTCAGGGGGCAACTAATGAAAAACTGTTTTTT. Supplemented by reference TRBV30 and TRBJ1-4, the full variable domain reads SQTIHQWPATLVQPVGSPLSLECTVEGTSNPNLYWYRQAAGRGLQLLFYSVGIGQISSEVPQNLSASRPQDRQFILSSKKLLLSDSGFYLCAWSVAQGATNEKLFFGSGTQLSVL.

The table lists this clone with a count of one. The rearrangement uses TRBV28 and TRBJ2-3, with D hard to call. From germline, CDR1 is MDHEN and CDR2 SYDVKM. The CDR3 length is 11 residues. The V gene lost 4 bases and the J gene lost 6 bases, with 5 bases spanning the gap. The CDR3 sequence: CASSYLDTQYF. The CDR3 bases are TGTGCCAGCAGTTACTTGGATACGCAGTATTTT.

The V call is TRBV9, the J call TRBJ1-1; D perhaps matches TRBD1 (6 bases). Deletions cut 3 bases from V and 3 bases from J, with 12 bases between. This CDR3 contains 14 residues. CDR1 and CDR2 (germline): SGDLS, YYNGEE. The CDR3 reads CASSAQGMDTEAFF. The CDR3 DNA follows: TGTGCCAGCAGCGCACAGGGCATGGACACTGAAGCTTTCTTT.

J is TRBJ2-7 and V is TRBV12-3 or TRBV12-4; D not resolved. The V end was cut by 4 bases, the J end by 9 bases, with 10 bases between. This CDR3 is 11 amino acids long. This CDR3 is CASSSFTGQYF. The CDR3 DNA follows: TGTGCCAGCAGTTCTTTTACGGGGCAGTACTTC.

The chain carries TRBV19 and TRBJ1-2; the match to TRBD1 covers 12 bases. Trimming took 4 bases from V and 2 from J; bases not matched to a gene: 2. CDR1 is LNHDA, CDR2 SQIVND, per germline (reference sequence). This CDR3 is built from 15 residues. CDR3 protein: CASSRDRGQNYGYTF. The CDR3 coding sequence is TGTGCCAGTAGTAGGGACAGGGGGCAGAACTATGGCTACACCTTC.

This chain links TRBV19 with TRBJ1-3, with 8 bases that match TRBD1. Germline CDR1 and CDR2: LNHDA and SQIVND (reference sequence). CDR3 size: 15 residues. The ends lost 3 bases at V and 3 bases at J; junction bases unmatched: 4. CDR3 sequence reads: CASSMAGGLGNTIYF. The CDR3 nucleotides read TGTGCCAGTAGTATGGCAGGGGGCCTTGGAAACACCATATATTTT.

CDR3 in DNA: TGTGCCAGCAGCTCGAGTAGCAATCAGCCCCAGCATTTT. Translation gives CASSSSSNQPQHF. The rearrangement joins TRBV7-2 to TRBJ1-5; D is unresolved. This CDR3 has 13 residues. CDR1 and CDR2 from the germline V gene are SGHTA and FQGNSA. Between the trimmed V and J ends, which lost 4 bases and 0 bases, there was a span of 4 bases.

This rearrangement joins TRBV30 to TRBJ2-2; D gene unclear. Trimming took off 3 bases at V and 6 bases at J, with 11 bases between the two ends. The CDR3 runs 13 residues. CDR1 is GTSNPN, CDR2 SVGIG, per germline (reference sequence). CDR3 coding DNA: TGTGCCTGGAGCCCTAACTTCTCCGGGGAGCTGTTTTTT. This sequence encodes CAWSPNFSGELFF.

The V gene is TRBV29-1, the J gene TRBJ2-2; D is uncertain. Germline-derived CDR1 and CDR2 are SQVTM and ANQGSEA. CDR3 size: 14 residues. Trimming took 4 bases from V and 4 from J, leaving 13 bases between them. CDR3 protein: CSVGTSRATGELFF. The CDR3 coding sequence is TGCAGCGTTGGAACTTCACGTGCCACCGGGGAGCTGTTTTTT.

CDR3 amino acids: CASTKGGGIHQPQHF. The CDR3 DNA reads as TGTGCCAGTACCAAGGGGGGGGGCATCCATCAGCCCCAGCATTTT. The rearrangement joins TRBV19 to TRBJ1-5; weak D call: TRBD1 (6 bases). The CDR3 loop spans 15 amino acids. Germline CDR1 is LNHDA and CDR2 is SQIVND (reference sequence). The V gene lost 7 bases and the J gene lost 5 bases, with 18 bases spanning the gap.

This chain connects TRBV12-5 to TRBJ2-3; weak D call: TRBD1 (5 bases). The CDR3 is made up of 13 amino acids. V lost 3 bases and J lost 6, with 10 bases in between. Germline V lookup: CDR1 LGHNT, CDR2 FRNRAP. The chain's CDR3 is CASGFPDTDTQYF. In DNA, the CDR3 is TGTGCTAGTGGTTTCCCGGACACCGATACGCAGTATTTT.

The chain uses TRBV9 and TRBJ1-2; 8 positions match TRBD1. The V and J ends lost 9 bases and 8 bases, in that order; junction bases with no gene match: 18. Germline V lookup: CDR1 SGDLS, CDR2 YYNGEE. The CDR3 totals 15 residues. CDR3 bases: TGTGCCACCCCCAGGAGCCCCGGGACAGGTAACGGCTACACCTTC. It translates to CATPRSPGTGNGYTF.

This chain joins TRBV19 and TRBJ2-7, with 8 bases that match TRBD1. The CDR3 has 13 amino acids. Germline loops: CDR1 LNHDA, CDR2 SQIVND (reference sequence). V lost 7 bases and J lost 5; bases outside the gene matches: 7. The CDR3 region has the DNA TGTGCCAGTAAGGGACAGGCCTTGGACGAGCAGTACTTC. Protein product: CASKGQALDEQYF.

The J gene is TRBJ2-7, the V gene TRBV5-4; 10 bases agree with TRBD2. The germline gives CDR1 SGHNT, CDR2 YYREEE (reference sequence). With 0 bases clipped from V and 7 bases from J, the junction kept 7 bases outside the gene matches. The CDR3 totals 15 residues. The CDR3 coding sequence is TGTGCCAGCAGCTTGGAACCTAGCGGGAGTGGGGAGCAGTACTTC. Amino acid sequence: CASSLEPSGSGEQYF.

J is TRBJ2-3 and V is TRBV5-1; D might be TRBD2 (5 bases). The CDR3 spans 16 residues. With 8 bases removed from V and 4 bases from J, the gap between germline ends came to 23 bases. CDR1 SGHRS and CDR2 YFSETQ come from the germline V gene. The CDR3 region has the DNA TGCGCCAGTAATACTGGGAGCTTAACTTACTCAGATACGCAGTATTTT. Translating it yields CASNTGSLTYSDTQYF.

This chain links TRBV5-1 with TRBJ2-3; 9 nucleotides agree with TRBD2. CDR1 is SGHRS and CDR2 is YFSETQ in the germline V gene. V trimming: 3 bases; J trimming: 2 bases; junction bases outside the gene matches: 4. CDR3 length: 15 amino acids. CDR3 in amino acids: CASSSSGAYTDTQYF. The CDR3 DNA reads as TGCGCCAGCAGCTCTAGCGGGGCCTACACAGATACGCAGTATTTT. Together with reference TRBV5-1 and TRBJ2-3, the CDR3 gives the full variable domain: KAGVTQTPRYLIKTRGQQVTLSCSPISGHRSVSWYQQTPGQGLQFLFEYFSETQRNKGNFPGRFSGRQFSNSRSEMNVSTLELGDSALYLCASSSSGAYTDTQYFGPGTRLTVL.

The chain couples TRBV14 to TRBJ1-1; TRBD1 matches at 7 bases. V was clipped by 4 bases and J by 6 bases; unmatched bases: 11. CDR1 is SGHDN, CDR2 FVKESK, per germline. This CDR3 region has 15 residues. This CDR3 is CASSPGQALDAEAFF. The CDR3 DNA reads as TGTGCCAGCAGCCCTGGACAGGCCCTCGACGCTGAAGCTTTCTTT.

CDR3 protein: CATGSLDRDYGYTF. The DNA of the CDR3 is TGTGCCACAGGGAGCCTAGACAGGGACTATGGCTACACCTTC. This chain connects TRBV5-6 to TRBJ1-2; 7 bases are a match to TRBD1. The germline V gene encodes CDR1 SGHDT and CDR2 YYEEEE. CDR3 length: 14 residues. The trim removed 9 bases at V and 3 bases at J, leaving 11 bases unmatched.

The chain combines TRBV6-5 with TRBJ2-7; possible D gene TRBD1, 5 bases. The V end was cut by 5 bases, the J end by 2 bases, with 7 bases between. Germline V gives CDR1 MNHEY, CDR2 SVGAGI. This CDR3 contains 12 residues. CDR3: CASSKTAYEQYF. DNA of the CDR3: TGTGCCAGCAGTAAGACAGCCTACGAGCAGTACTTC.